This T cell receptor (beta chain) originates from a study of shared clonotypes between healthy human individuals. The study, taken as a whole, reports: In having few donors, the study represented limited genetic and exposure-history diversity.

The deep-level immunoSEQ assay was used. Every subset had its genomic DNA shared out evenly among several immunoSEQ plates. As originally analysed: ImmunoSEQ sequences covered only the junction and lacked quality scores; filtering therefore differed. Here immunoSEQ multiplex PCR was the method, and the copy in TCRdb shows in-frame clones only, minus some. That table supplies the V and J calls and clone size; D and trimming were determined from the DNA. The sample has 520,000 or so clones; 70% to 80% are singletons. As concerns this clone: The target antigen is unknown.

This CDR3 is built from 15 residues. Per the germline V gene, CDR1 is LNHDA and CDR2 is SQIVND (reference sequence). J lost 4 bases, V lost 4 bases, and 3 bases had no gene match. V is TRBV19 and J is TRBJ2-2; 10 bases fit TRBD2. Sequencing was carried out using PBMCs. The TCR comes from a woman aged 40 to 49 in good health. Some clones in this sample may be carry-over from other donors' samples. The CDR3 bases are TGTGCCAGTAGTACAGCGGGAGGGATCACCGGGGAGCTGTTTTTT. This translates into CASSTAGGITGELFF.